Here is one T cell receptor (beta chain) with its context. Authors' processing steps: Nucleated cell counts were estimated from reference gene primer amplification. The table came from immunoSEQ multiplex PCR; TCRdb's copy has only in-frame clones and leaves some out. That table gives V, J and clone size, and the DNA gave D and trimming. The repertoire holds some 150,000 clones, approximately 88% seen once, with 1.6% in the top ten. The sample originates from a study of blood T cell repertoires in COVID-19. At the level of the study: The origin of the acute and convalescent COVID-19 samples was the United States, Italy and Spain. PBMCs, B-cell-depleted T cells, or T cells were the source of the cDNA or gDNA that made up the material.

Germline V gene sequence: CDR1 SEHNR, CDR2 FQNEAQ (reference sequence). Trimming took 5 bases from V and 2 from J; bases not matched to a gene: 3. The CDR3 spans 16 residues. The sample consisted of peripheral blood. The receptor was derived from a woman in her forties or fifties with acute or convalescent COVID-19. V gene TRBV7-9 combines with J gene TRBJ2-3; 14 bases are a match to TRBD2. The CDR3, as DNA: TGTGCCAGCAGCCCGGGACTAGCGGGGGTCACAGATACGCAGTATTTT. It yields the protein CASSPGLAGVTDTQYF.